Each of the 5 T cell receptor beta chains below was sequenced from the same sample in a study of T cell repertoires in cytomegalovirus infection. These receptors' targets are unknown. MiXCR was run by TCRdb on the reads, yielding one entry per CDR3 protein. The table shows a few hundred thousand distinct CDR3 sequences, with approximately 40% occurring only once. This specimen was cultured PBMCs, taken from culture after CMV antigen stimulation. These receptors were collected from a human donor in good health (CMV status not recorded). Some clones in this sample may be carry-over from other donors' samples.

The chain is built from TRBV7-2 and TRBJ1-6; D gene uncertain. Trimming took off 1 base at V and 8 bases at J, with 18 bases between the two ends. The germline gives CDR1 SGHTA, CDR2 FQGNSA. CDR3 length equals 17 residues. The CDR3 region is CASSLVSRINFYSPLHF. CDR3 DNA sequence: TGTGCCAGCAGCTTAGTTTCCCGGATAAACTTCTATTCACCCCTCCACTTT. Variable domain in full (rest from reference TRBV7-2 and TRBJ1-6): GAGVSQSPSNKVTEKGKDVELRCDPISGHTALYWYRQSLGQGLEFLIYFQGNSAPDKSGLPSDRFSAERTGGSVSTLTIQRTQQEDSAVYLCASSLVSRINFYSPLHFGNGTRLTVT.

The CDR3 sequence: CASSRTSGSVVEQFF. CDR3 nucleotides: TGTGCCAGCAGCCGCACTAGCGGGAGTGTTGTTGAGCAGTTCTTC. This sequence joins TRBV7-3 and TRBJ2-1, with 11 bases matching TRBD2. CDR1 is SGHTA, CDR2 FQGTGA, per germline. Trimming at V came to 5 bases and at J to 9 bases, leaving 9 bases not matched to a gene. The CDR3 consists of 15 residues.

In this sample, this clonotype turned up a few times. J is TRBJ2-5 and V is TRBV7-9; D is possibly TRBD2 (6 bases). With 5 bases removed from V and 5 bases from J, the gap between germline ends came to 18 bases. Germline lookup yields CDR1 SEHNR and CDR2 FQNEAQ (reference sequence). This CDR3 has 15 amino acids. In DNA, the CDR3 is TGTGCCAGCAGCGGTTCGTCCCATGGAGGGGAGACCCAGTACTTC. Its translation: CASSGSSHGGETQYF.

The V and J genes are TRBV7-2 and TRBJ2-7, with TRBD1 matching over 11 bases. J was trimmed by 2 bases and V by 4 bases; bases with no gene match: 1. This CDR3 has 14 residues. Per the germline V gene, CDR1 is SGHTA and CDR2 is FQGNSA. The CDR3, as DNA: TGTGCCAGCAGCTGGGACAGGGGGGCCTACGAGCAGTACTTC. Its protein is CASSWDRGAYEQYF.

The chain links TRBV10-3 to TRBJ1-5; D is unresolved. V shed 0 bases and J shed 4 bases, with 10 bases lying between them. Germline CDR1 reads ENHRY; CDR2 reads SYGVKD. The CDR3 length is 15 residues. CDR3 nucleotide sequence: TGTGCCATCAGTGAGTCCCGAATTGGAAATCAGCCCCAGCATTTT. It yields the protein CAISESRIGNQPQHF.